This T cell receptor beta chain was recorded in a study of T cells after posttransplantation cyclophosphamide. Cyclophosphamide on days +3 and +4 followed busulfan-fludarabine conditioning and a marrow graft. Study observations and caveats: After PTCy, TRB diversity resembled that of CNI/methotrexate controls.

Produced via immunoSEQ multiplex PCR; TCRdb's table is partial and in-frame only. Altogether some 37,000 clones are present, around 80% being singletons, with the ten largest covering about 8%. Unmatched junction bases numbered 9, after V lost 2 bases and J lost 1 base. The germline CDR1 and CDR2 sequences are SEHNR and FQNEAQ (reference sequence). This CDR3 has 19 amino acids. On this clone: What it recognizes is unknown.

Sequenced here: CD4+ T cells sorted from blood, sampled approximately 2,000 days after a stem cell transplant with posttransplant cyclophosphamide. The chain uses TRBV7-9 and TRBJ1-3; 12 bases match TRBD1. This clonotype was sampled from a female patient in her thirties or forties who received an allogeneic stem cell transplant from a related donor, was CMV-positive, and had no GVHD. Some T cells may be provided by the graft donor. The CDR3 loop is CASSLSAGTGGASGNTIYF. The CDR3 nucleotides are TGTGCCAGCAGCTTATCAGCCGGGACAGGGGGCGCTTCTGGAAACACCATATATTTT.